This T cell receptor (beta chain) was recorded in a study of blood T cell repertoires in COVID-19. This clone has just a few counts. How the authors handled the data: Amplification from reference gene primers served as the basis for estimated nucleated cell counts. This table comes from immunoSEQ multiplex PCR, and its TCRdb copy is limited to in-frame clones, with some not included. V, J and clone size reflect that table, while D and trimming were determined from the DNA. The sample lists about 140,000 clones; around 80% were seen once. The source is an elderly man with acute or convalescent COVID-19. The sequenced sample consisted of peripheral blood.

The CDR3 DNA reads TGTGCCAGCAGTTACAGTCAGAGGCCCTTTAATTCACCCCTCCACTTT. It yields the protein CASSYSQRPFNSPLHF. The genes are TRBV6-6 and TRBJ1-6; no firm D call. This CDR3 is built from 16 residues. The V gene's germline CDR1 is MNHNY and CDR2 SVGAGI (reference sequence). V was trimmed by 2 bases and J by 6 bases, leaving 14 bases between them.